In this sample, the clone carrying this TCR beta chain turned up a few times. Its antigen remains unknown. This sample is part of a study of CD8 T cells in ankylosing spondylitis. TCRdb reanalysed the 5' RACE reads using MiXCR and keeps one entry per CDR3 protein. The table has more than 250,000 distinct CDR3 sequences, roughly 8% seen once. General study findings and limits: For ankylosing spondylitis blood, a TCR beta motif of seven to nine highly homologous variants appeared characteristic.

Sequenced sample: blood, either unsorted or a sorted T cell fraction (not recorded which). The clonotype comes from a male donor with ankylosing spondylitis.

The CDR3 sequence: CASSLVRASGYTF. CDR3 in DNA: TGTGCCAGCAGCTTAGTTCGGGCGTCCGGCTACACCTTC. The chain has TRBV7-2 and TRBJ1-2; D gene uncertain. The CDR3 runs to 13 residues. From germline, CDR1 is SGHTA and CDR2 FQGNSA. V was clipped by 1 base and J by 8 bases, with 11 bases between them.